This record looks at one T cell receptor (beta chain) sequence and its context. Its binding antigen is unknown. No base quality values were provided; no much bigger clone lies one nucleotide off. The data belong to a study of cytomegalovirus exposure and HLA in healthy donors (dated by TCRdb to between 2016 and 2019). Context from the whole study: A later analysis indicated that the 120 validation repertoires were generated on the platform also employed for the 700 or so repertoires of the first cohort. In addition to the first cohort of roughly 670 subjects, a separate validation cohort of approximately 130 different subjects was used. To predict cytomegalovirus infection status, the study combined high-throughput TCR immunosequencing, statistical association of individual TCRs with disease status, and machine learning. The study aimed to test whether cataloging public T cell receptors could reveal signatures of past pathogen exposure.

Library preparation employed the immunoSEQ multiplex PCR assay. The authors' analysis ran thus. A statistical classification framework was built to diagnose cytomegalovirus status from the catalog of TCR beta chain sequences. TCRdb took over this immuneACCESS table, retaining in-frame rearrangements with V and J assigned. Such tables are incomplete; in checked studies, under half of the missing clones stem from an unresolved V gene, and the remainder is unexplained. From that table come the V and J calls and clone size; the DNA was used to work out D and trimming. For this sample there are some 240,000 clones; 86% appear just once. The top ten clonotypes cover roughly 1.2% of the sample. Overall study outcomes, separate from this receptor: In the study, around 150 TCR beta chains were listed as associated with cytomegalovirus. All 120 or so repertoires were used to score co-occurrence in the validation cohort in a later analysis, because that analysis had no HLA typing for the cohort. Subsequent analysis determined that TCRs grouped into clusters in the first cohort also showed a tendency toward co-occurrence across the roughly 110 validation repertoires, and approximately 94% of cluster scores exceeded 0. The authors suggested that the approach could potentially be extended to other disease states and immunological phenotypes. The classifier was reported to diagnose cytomegalovirus status with high specificity and sensitivity in both the original cohort and the validation cohort. A few of the identified cytomegalovirus-associated TCR beta chains were confirmed in vitro to be specific for cytomegalovirus antigens. Most TCR sequences were seen in very few donors, while some public TCRs were found in many individuals.

V ends up 0 bases short and J 6 bases short, with an unmatched junction base count of 6. The CDR3 sequence holds 16 residues, the cysteine and phenylalanine included. CDR3 DNA is the only sequence kept; it has 48 bases, read in frame from the first base. CDR1 and CDR2, looked up from the germline V gene (reference sequence), are LNHNV and YYDKDF. The donors belonged to the validation cohort of 90 to 150 subjects, which was separate from the roughly 670-subject first cohort. This TCR derives from a young woman in good health and CMV-seropositive. The sample consisted of PBMCs. The rearranged chain carries TRBV15 and TRBJ2-7, and TRBD2 matches 12 of the central bases. The DNA sequence follows: TGTGCCACCAGCAGAGATCCTAGCGGGAGGGCCTTCGAGCAGTACTTC. It translates as CATSRDPSGRAFEQYF. Reference TRBV15 and TRBJ2-7 genes cover what lies past the CDR3, so the full variable domain is DAMVIQNPRYQVTQFGKPVTLSCSQTLNHNVMYWYQQKSSQAPKLLFHYYDKDFNNEADTPDNFQSRRPNTSFCFLDIRSPGLGDTAMYLCATSRDPSGRAFEQYFGPGTRLTVT.